The 2 T cell receptor beta chains listed next were all sequenced from one sample in a study of T cells in Graves' hyperthyroidism and ophthalmopathy. There were TCR beta CDR3 regions amplified from RNA transcripts. The HTBI primer set drove a first-round RT-PCR of the TCR CDR3. TCRdb itself ran the multiplex PCR reads through MiXCR, one entry per CDR3 protein. Here the sample spans about 160,000 distinct CDR3 sequences, just under 9.5% being singletons. The sample comprised blood. Every receptor here comes from a woman aged 18-29 years with Graves' hyperthyroidism that later progressed to Graves' ophthalmopathy.

The chain links TRBV6-5 to TRBJ2-5; TRBD2 might be the D (5 bases). The CDR3 runs 14 residues. Germline V gene lookup returns CDR1 MNHEY and CDR2 SVGAGI. V was pared by 2 bases and J by 5 bases, with 12 bases between. CDR3 in amino acids: CASSYRGQPETQYF. Written as DNA, the CDR3 is TGTGCCAGCAGTTACCGGGGTCAACCTGAGACCCAGTACTTC.

This clonotype was seen more than once but under ten times. This rearrangement joins TRBV6-5 to TRBJ2-2; D possibly uses TRBD1 or TRBD2 (5 bases each). The CDR3 consists of 16 residues. The germline V and J ends were trimmed by 2 bases and 5 bases, with 15 bases remaining between them. CDR1 is MNHEY, CDR2 SVGAGI, per germline. CDR3 sequence reads: CASSYAGTQTTGELFF. For the CDR3, the DNA is TGTGCCAGCAGTTACGCCGGGACGCAAACTACCGGGGAGCTGTTTTTT.